A selection of T cell receptor beta chains follows, all from one sample in a study of T cell repertoires and HLA-DP antigens. The data were produced by immunoSEQ multiplex PCR, yet TCRdb's version contains in-frame clones alone and is incomplete. The table has tens of thousands of clones, just under 80% seen once; the top ten hold 1.5% to 2%. No antigens are known for them. The sequenced material came from CD4+ T cells from PBMCs. The receptors come from a man aged 55 to 70 in good health and CMV-seronegative. Both conserved end residues are part of each CDR3. D genes are given only for firm matches. Rows may omit the clone size; those that give it use once, few, many or a size class.

CDR3aa,CDR3nt,abundance,j_gene,d_gene,v_gene
CASSQDRAAGNTIYF,TGTGCCAGTAGTCAGGACAGGGCTGCTGGAAACACCATATATTTT,NA,TRBJ1-3,TRBD1,TRBV19
CASSVVTGDTEAFF,TGTGCCAGCAGCGTCGTTACAGGAGACACTGAAGCTTTCTTT,NA,TRBJ1-1,NA,TRBV9
CASSPGTRENTEAFF,TGTGCCAGCAGCCCGGGGACGAGGGAGAACACTGAAGCTTTCTTT,NA,TRBJ1-1,NA,TRBV11-2
CASRLGDGYYNEQFF,TGTGCCAGCAGGTTGGGGGACGGATACTACAATGAGCAGTTCTTC,NA,TRBJ2-1,NA,TRBV2
CASSLEGESNEKLFF,TGCGCCAGCAGCTTGGAGGGAGAAAGCAATGAAAAACTGTTTTTT,NA,TRBJ1-4,NA,TRBV5-1
CASSQDPAGTMLGYTF,TGCGCCAGCAGCCAAGATCCCGCAGGTACCATGCTTGGCTACACCTTC,NA,TRBJ1-2,NA,TRBV4-3
CASSLSGLHTGELFF,TGTGCCAGCAGCTTATCCGGTCTCCACACCGGGGAGCTGTTTTTT,NA,TRBJ2-2,NA,TRBV11-2
CASSQSSGFNEKLFF,TGTGCCAGCAGCCAGTCTTCAGGATTTAATGAAAAACTGTTTTTT,few,TRBJ1-4,NA,TRBV11-2
CASSRQINQPQHF,TGTGCCAGCAGTCGACAGATAAATCAGCCCCAGCATTTT,NA,TRBJ1-5,NA,TRBV2
CASSDDTSNYGYTF,TGTGCCAGCAGTGATGATACATCTAACTATGGCTACACCTTC,NA,TRBJ1-2,NA,TRBV2
CASSQNRDQPQHF,TGTGCCAGCAGCCAAAACAGGGATCAGCCCCAGCATTTT,few,TRBJ1-5,NA,TRBV27
CASSFGTGYDEQFF,TGCGCCAGCAGCTTTGGGACAGGGTACGATGAGCAGTTCTTC,few,TRBJ2-1,TRBD1,TRBV5-1
CASSDQLGSEQFF,TGCGCCAGCAGTGACCAACTAGGTAGTGAGCAGTTCTTC,NA,TRBJ2-1,NA,TRBV10-1
CASSMRTGGNQPQHF,TGTGCCAGCAGCATGAGAACAGGGGGCAATCAGCCCCAGCATTTT,NA,TRBJ1-5,TRBD1,TRBV7-8
CATATGTQETQYF,TGTGCCACCGCGACCGGGACACAGGAGACCCAGTACTTC,NA,TRBJ2-5,NA,TRBV19
CASSIFAGARLTEAFF,TGTGCCAGTAGTATATTCGCAGGAGCCCGGCTCACTGAAGCTTTCTTT,NA,TRBJ1-1,NA,TRBV19
CASSLGQGLNQPQHF,TGTGCCAGCAGCTTAGGTCAGGGGCTAAATCAGCCCCAGCATTTT,NA,TRBJ1-5,NA,TRBV7-8
CASAGTGTQYF,TGTGCCAGCGCGGGGACGGGTACGCAGTATTTT,NA,TRBJ2-3,NA,TRBV2
CASSERADAGELFF,TGTGCCAGCAGTGAAAGGGCGGACGCCGGGGAGCTGTTTTTT,NA,TRBJ2-2,NA,TRBV6-1
CASSIREGYGYTF,TGTGCCAGCAGTATCCGGGAAGGTTATGGCTACACCTTC,NA,TRBJ1-2,NA,TRBV6-1
CASSYSPESGYTF,TGTGCCAGCAGTTACTCCCCCGAGTCAGGCTACACCTTC,NA,TRBJ1-2,NA,TRBV6-5
CASSLEGTGVGYTF,TGTGCCAGCAGCTTAGAAGGAACAGGGGTTGGCTACACCTTC,few,TRBJ1-2,TRBD1,TRBV7-2
CASSPRQSGNTIYF,TGTGCCAGCTCACCACGACAGTCGGGAAACACCATATATTTT,NA,TRBJ1-3,NA,TRBV18
CASSLATVQETQYF,TGTGCCAGCAGCTTAGCGACGGTCCAAGAGACCCAGTACTTC,NA,TRBJ2-5,NA,TRBV7-9
CASTGDRGRAAFF,TGTGCCAGCACCGGGGACAGGGGGAGGGCGGCTTTCTTT,NA,TRBJ1-1,TRBD1,TRBV7-2
CATSRERELEQFF,TGTGCCACCAGCAGAGAGCGGGAGCTTGAGCAGTTCTTC,NA,TRBJ2-1,TRBD2,TRBV15
CASSYRGRASYGYTF,TGTGCCAGCAGTTATAGAGGGAGGGCAAGCTATGGCTACACCTTC,few,TRBJ1-2,NA,TRBV6-6
CASTGQGTNTEAFF,TGTGCCAGCACGGGACAGGGAACGAACACTGAAGCTTTCTTT,NA,TRBJ1-1,TRBD1,TRBV25-1
CASSRDFRDYGYTF,TGTGCCAGCTCGCGGGACTTCCGGGACTATGGCTACACCTTC,NA,TRBJ1-2,NA,TRBV18
CASSETDNEQFF,TGTGCCAGCAGCGAGACTGACAATGAGCAGTTCTTC,once,TRBJ2-1,NA,TRBV7-8
CASSSINSDRGYGYTF,TGCGCCAGCAGCTCGATCAACTCGGACAGAGGCTATGGCTACACCTTC,NA,TRBJ1-2,NA,TRBV5-1
CASSIQPADFSSTDTQYF,TGTGCCAGTAGTATTCAGCCGGCTGACTTTTCTAGCACAGATACGCAGTATTTT,NA,TRBJ2-3,NA,TRBV19
CASSVALSAATDTQYF,TGTGCCAGCAGCGTAGCCCTCTCAGCAGCGACAGATACGCAGTATTTT,NA,TRBJ2-3,NA,TRBV9
CATTGGAGEAFF,TGTGCCACCACCGGAGGGGCAGGTGAAGCTTTCTTT,once,TRBJ1-1,NA,TRBV7-9
CASSQDNEKLFF,TGTGCCAGCAGCCAAGATAATGAAAAACTGTTTTTT,NA,TRBJ1-4,NA,TRBV4-2
CASSMRQEPYQETQYF,TGCGCCAGCAGCATGCGACAGGAGCCGTACCAAGAGACCCAGTACTTC,NA,TRBJ2-5,NA,TRBV5-1
CASSRLAGEETQYF,TGTGCCAGCAGCCGACTAGCGGGAGAAGAGACCCAGTACTTC,NA,TRBJ2-5,TRBD2,TRBV7-9
CASSDYNEQFF,TGTGCCAGCAGCGACTACAATGAGCAGTTCTTC,NA,TRBJ2-1,NA,TRBV7-6
CASRSRPPNEQYF,TGTGCCAGCAGATCCCGGCCCCCTAACGAGCAGTACTTC,many,TRBJ2-7,NA,TRBV27
CASSLVDRASYGYTF,TGTGCCAGTAGCCTTGTCGACAGGGCCTCCTATGGCTACACCTTC,NA,TRBJ1-2,TRBD1,TRBV19
CASSSGTGGLSGANVLTF,TGTGCCAGCAGCTCCGGGACAGGGGGCCTCTCTGGGGCCAACGTCCTGACTTTC,once,TRBJ2-6,TRBD1,TRBV7-2
CASSEGPGEGQPQHF,TGTGCCAGCAGCGAGGGACCGGGAGAGGGGCAGCCCCAGCATTTT,NA,TRBJ1-5,NA,TRBV7-2
CASSFRGQAGNTIYF,TGTGCCAGCAGCTTCAGAGGACAGGCTGGAAACACCATATATTTT,NA,TRBJ1-3,TRBD1,TRBV13
CASSLLGTTSVETQYF,TGTGCCAGCAGCTTGTTGGGGACTACGTCTGTGGAGACCCAGTACTTC,NA,TRBJ2-5,TRBD2,TRBV5-8
CASSPPLGYSPLHF,TGTGCCAGCAGTCCCCCGCTGGGTTATTCACCCCTCCACTTT,NA,TRBJ1-6,NA,TRBV28
CASSTRADTYNEQFF,TGTGCCAGCAGTACTCGGGCAGACACCTACAATGAGCAGTTCTTC,NA,TRBJ2-1,NA,TRBV6-6
CASSPGEGRQETQYF,TGCGCCAGCAGCCCGGGAGAAGGGAGGCAAGAGACCCAGTACTTC,few,TRBJ2-5,NA,TRBV5-1
CASSSGLAGDTQYF,TGTGCCAGCAGCTCCGGACTAGCGGGAGATACGCAGTATTTT,NA,TRBJ2-3,TRBD2,TRBV7-3
CASSSGTGTGGYTF,TGCGCCAGCAGCTCAGGGACAGGGACGGGCGGCTACACCTTC,NA,TRBJ1-2,TRBD1,TRBV5-1
CASSPGQGRHQPQHF,TGTGCCAGCAGCCCCGGACAGGGGAGACATCAGCCCCAGCATTTT,NA,TRBJ1-5,TRBD1,TRBV11-2
CASSTGQVSPLHF,TGTGCCAGTAGTACCGGGCAGGTTTCACCCCTCCACTTT,NA,TRBJ1-6,NA,TRBV19
CASRGEETQYF,TGTGCCAGCAGGGGAGAAGAGACCCAGTACTTC,NA,TRBJ2-5,NA,TRBV6-5
CASTKGGAYEQYF,TGTGCCAGCACCAAAGGGGGGGCATACGAGCAGTACTTC,NA,TRBJ2-7,NA,TRBV6-5
CASSGWGSSYNEQFF,TGTGCCAGCAGCGGGTGGGGTAGCTCCTACAATGAGCAGTTCTTC,NA,TRBJ2-1,NA,TRBV9
CASSYSGRRPFF,TGTGCCAGCAGTTACTCAGGACGGCGCCCCTTTTTT,NA,TRBJ1-4,NA,TRBV6-6
CASSLQGGGTDTQYF,TGCGCCAGCAGCCTACAGGGGGGTGGCACAGATACGCAGTATTTT,NA,TRBJ2-3,TRBD1,TRBV4-1
CASRGQLETQYF,TGTGCCAGCAGGGGACAGTTGGAGACCCAGTACTTC,NA,TRBJ2-5,TRBD1,TRBV7-2
CATSIYSGHREKLFF,TGTGCCACCAGCATATACTCGGGGCATAGAGAAAAACTGTTTTTT,NA,TRBJ1-4,NA,TRBV15
CASSPSQGRNTEAFF,TGTGCCAGCAGTCCCTCACAGGGGAGAAACACTGAAGCTTTCTTT,NA,TRBJ1-1,TRBD1,TRBV6-5